The 5 T cell receptor beta chains listed next were all sequenced from one sample in a study of cytotoxic CD8 clonotypes in ibrutinib-treated CLL. Measured with immunoSEQ multiplex PCR; TCRdb has only the in-frame clones, and not every one. The top ten clones hold roughly 1.9% of a sample with about 160,000 clones, more than 75% of them seen once. Material: PBMCs, obtained after 12 months of ibrutinib treatment. Source of these receptors: a human donor with chronic lymphocytic leukemia.

The CDR3 DNA reads as TGCGCCAGCAGCTTGGGTGGGGATTGGGGGACCCAGTACTTC. It specifies CASSLGGDWGTQYF. The J gene is TRBJ2-5, the V gene TRBV5-1; no clear D gene. CDR3 length: 14 residues. V was pared by 0 bases and J by 7 bases, with 13 bases between. Germline CDR1 SGHRS, CDR2 YFSETQ.

This chain joins TRBV6-1 and TRBJ1-5; D ambiguous. The CDR3 loop spans 13 amino acids. Per germline, CDR1 MNHNS and CDR2 SASEGT. Trimming removed 3 bases from V and 6 bases from J, with 9 bases in between. The CDR3 sequence: CASSEERLQPQHF. As DNA, the CDR3 is TGTGCCAGCAGTGAGGAACGGCTTCAGCCCCAGCATTTT.

J is TRBJ1-3 and V is TRBV7-9; 7 bases are shared with TRBD1. The CDR3 consists of 16 residues. V shed 1 base, J shed 3 bases, and the junction held 6 bases outside the gene matches. Germline V CDR1 and CDR2: SEHNR, FQNEAQ (reference sequence). In nucleotides, the CDR3 is TGTGCCAGCAGCTTAGGGGCAGGGGGAATTGGAAACACCATATATTTT. Residues: CASSLGAGGIGNTIYF.

The chain recombines TRBV4-3 with TRBJ2-7; 8 nucleotides align to TRBD2. V lost 2 bases, J lost 0 bases, and 9 bases stayed unmatched. CDR1 is LGHNA, CDR2 YSLEER, per germline. The CDR3 extends over 17 amino acids. The CDR3 DNA reads as TGCGCCAGCAGCCAAAGCGGGGGACACGAGAGCTCCTACGAGCAGTACTTC. This gives the protein CASSQSGGHESSYEQYF.

A few counts support this clone. V and J are TRBV27 and TRBJ2-2; 14 nucleotides align to TRBD2. The germline gives CDR1 MNHEY, CDR2 SMNVEV (reference sequence). Unmatched junction bases numbered 4, after V lost 8 bases and J lost 5 bases. The CDR3 length is 15 residues. CDR3 coding DNA: TGTGCCAGCTCGGGACTAGCGGGGGTAACCGGGGAGCTGTTTTTT. Its translation is CASSGLAGVTGELFF.